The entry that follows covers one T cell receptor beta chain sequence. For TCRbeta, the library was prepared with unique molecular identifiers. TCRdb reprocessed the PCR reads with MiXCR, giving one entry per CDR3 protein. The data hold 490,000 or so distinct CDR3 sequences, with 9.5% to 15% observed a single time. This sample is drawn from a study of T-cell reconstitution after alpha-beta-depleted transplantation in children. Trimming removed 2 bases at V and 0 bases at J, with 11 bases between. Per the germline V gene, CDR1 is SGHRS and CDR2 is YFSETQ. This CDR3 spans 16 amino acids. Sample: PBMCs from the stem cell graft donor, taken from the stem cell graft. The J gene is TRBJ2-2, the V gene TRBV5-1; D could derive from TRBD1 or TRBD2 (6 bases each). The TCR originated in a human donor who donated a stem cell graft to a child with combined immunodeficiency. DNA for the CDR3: TGCGCCAGCAGCTTCACAGGGAGGTCGAACACCGGGGAGCTGTTTTTT. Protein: CASSFTGRSNTGELFF. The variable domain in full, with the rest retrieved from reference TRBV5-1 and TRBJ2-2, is KAGVTQTPRYLIKTRGQQVTLSCSPISGHRSVSWYQQTPGQGLQFLFEYFSETQRNKGNFPGRFSGRQFSNSRSEMNVSTLELGDSALYLCASSFTGRSNTGELFFGEGSRLTVL.